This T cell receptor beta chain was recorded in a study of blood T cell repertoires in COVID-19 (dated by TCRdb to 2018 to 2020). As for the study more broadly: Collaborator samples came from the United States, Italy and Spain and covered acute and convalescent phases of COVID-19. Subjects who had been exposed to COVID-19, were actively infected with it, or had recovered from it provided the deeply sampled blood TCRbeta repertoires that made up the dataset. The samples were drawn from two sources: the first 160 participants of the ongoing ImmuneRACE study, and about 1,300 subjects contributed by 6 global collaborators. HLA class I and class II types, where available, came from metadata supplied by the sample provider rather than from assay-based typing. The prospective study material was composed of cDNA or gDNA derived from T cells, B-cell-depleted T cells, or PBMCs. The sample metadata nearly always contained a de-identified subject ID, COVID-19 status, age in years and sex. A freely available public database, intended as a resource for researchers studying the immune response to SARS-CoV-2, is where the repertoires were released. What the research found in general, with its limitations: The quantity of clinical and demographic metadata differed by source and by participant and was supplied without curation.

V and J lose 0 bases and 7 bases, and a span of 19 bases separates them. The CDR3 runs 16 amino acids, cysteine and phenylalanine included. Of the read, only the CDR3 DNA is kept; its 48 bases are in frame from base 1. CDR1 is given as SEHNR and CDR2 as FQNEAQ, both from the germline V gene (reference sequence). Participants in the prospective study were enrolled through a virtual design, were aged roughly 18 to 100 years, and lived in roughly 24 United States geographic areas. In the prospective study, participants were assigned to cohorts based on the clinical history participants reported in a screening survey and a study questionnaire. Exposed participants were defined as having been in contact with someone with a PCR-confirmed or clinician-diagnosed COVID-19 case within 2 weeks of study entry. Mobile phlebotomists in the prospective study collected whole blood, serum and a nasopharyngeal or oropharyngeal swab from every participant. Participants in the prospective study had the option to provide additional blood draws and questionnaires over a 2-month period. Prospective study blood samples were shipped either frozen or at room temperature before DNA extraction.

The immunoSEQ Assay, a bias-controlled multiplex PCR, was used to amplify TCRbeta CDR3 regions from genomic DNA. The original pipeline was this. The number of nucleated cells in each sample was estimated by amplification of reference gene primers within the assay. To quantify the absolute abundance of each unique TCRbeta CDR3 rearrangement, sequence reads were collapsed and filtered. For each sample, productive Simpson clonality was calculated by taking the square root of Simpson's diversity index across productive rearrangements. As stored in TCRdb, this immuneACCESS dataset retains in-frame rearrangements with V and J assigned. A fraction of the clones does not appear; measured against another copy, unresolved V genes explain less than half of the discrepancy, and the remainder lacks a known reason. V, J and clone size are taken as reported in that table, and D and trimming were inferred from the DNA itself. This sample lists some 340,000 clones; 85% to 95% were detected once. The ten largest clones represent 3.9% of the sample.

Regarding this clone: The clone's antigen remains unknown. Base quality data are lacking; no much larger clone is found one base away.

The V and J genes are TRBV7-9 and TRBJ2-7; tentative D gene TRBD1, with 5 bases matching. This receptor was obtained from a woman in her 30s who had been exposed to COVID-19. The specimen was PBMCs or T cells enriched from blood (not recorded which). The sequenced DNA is TGTGCCAGCAGCTTAGCGTATAGGGGCTTAACCGTGGAGCAGTACTTC. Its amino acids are CASSLAYRGLTVEQYF.